These 11 T cell receptor beta chains share one sample of origin, sequenced in a study of blood T cell repertoires in COVID-19. Sequenced by immunoSEQ multiplex PCR; TCRdb stores in-frame clones only, minus some. The sample lists 100,000 or so clones; roughly 85% were seen once. The sequenced sample was peripheral blood. The receptors originated from a man in his 70s with active or convalescent COVID-19.

This rearrangement joins TRBV3-1 (or the pseudogene TRBV3-2) to TRBJ2-3; D possibly corresponds to TRBD2 (5 bases). The CDR3 spans 16 residues. Germline CDR1 and CDR2: LGHDT and YNNKEL (reference sequence). V gave up 0 bases and J gave up 2 bases, with 12 bases separating them. For the CDR3, the DNA is TGTGCCAGCAGCCAAGATACGGGGTTTTCCACAGATACGCAGTATTTT. It codes for CASSQDTGFSTDTQYF.

The chain employs TRBV28 and TRBJ2-5; D is possibly TRBD2 (6 bases). The germline V and J ends were trimmed by 5 bases and 4 bases, with 23 bases remaining between them. Germline CDR1 is MDHEN and CDR2 is SYDVKM. The CDR3 loop spans 17 amino acids. CDR3 sequence (DNA): TGTGCCAGCAGTCCCTCCGGCTCCCCACTAGCTACAGAGACCCAGTACTTC. Encoded protein: CASSPSGSPLATETQYF.

This clone has a handful of counts. V is TRBV6-2 or TRBV6-3 and J is TRBJ2-7, with TRBD2 matching 12 bases. The length of the CDR3 is 15 residues. Germline loops: CDR1 MNHEY, CDR2 SVGEGT. The ends lost 6 bases at V and 3 bases at J; junction bases unmatched: 6. The CDR3 region has the DNA TGTGCCAGCAGACCTTGGACTAGCGGGGACTACGAGCAGTACTTC. Translated: CASRPWTSGDYEQYF.

The genes are TRBV11-2 and TRBJ2-6; 7 bases map to TRBD1. This CDR3 has 17 amino acids. Trimming cost V 4 bases and J 0 bases; bases outside gene matches: 6. Germline loops: CDR1 SGHAT, CDR2 FQNNGV. CDR3 in DNA: TGTGCCAGCAGCTCGGGACAGACTCTCTCTGGGGCCAACGTCCTGACTTTC. Protein product: CASSSGQTLSGANVLTF.

This clone was seen a handful of times. This rearrangement joins TRBV7-3 to TRBJ1-5, with TRBD1 identical over 8 bases. This CDR3 has 18 amino acids. The germline V gene encodes CDR1 SGHTA and CDR2 FQGTGA. V was clipped by 2 bases and J by 6 bases; unmatched bases: 15. CDR3 DNA sequence: TGTGCCAGCAGCTTACCGAGCCTCAAACAGGGGGTTAGTCAGCCCCAGCATTTT. This encodes CASSLPSLKQGVSQPQHF.

The chain couples TRBV3-1 (or the pseudogene TRBV3-2) to TRBJ1-1; perhaps TRBD1 as D (5 bases). Trimming left V 3 bases short and J 2 bases short, with 10 bases between. The CDR3 loop spans 14 amino acids. Per the germline V gene, CDR1 is LGHDT and CDR2 is YNNKEL (reference sequence). CDR3 in amino acids: CASSQGPQNTEAFF. The CDR3 bases are TGTGCCAGCAGCCAGGGGCCCCAAAACACTGAAGCTTTCTTT.

V gene TRBV6-6 combines with J gene TRBJ1-2, with 8 bases lining up with TRBD1. The germline gives CDR1 MNHNY, CDR2 SVGAGI (reference sequence). The CDR3 runs 15 residues. V was pared by 5 bases and J by 1 base, with 6 bases of the junction left unmatched. CDR3 nucleotides: TGTGCCAGCAGTCAACAGGGGGTTAATAACTATGGCTACACCTTC. This gives the protein CASSQQGVNNYGYTF.

V gene TRBV19 combines with J gene TRBJ2-6; D perhaps matches TRBD2 (6 bases). Germline CDR1 and CDR2: LNHDA and SQIVND (reference sequence). With 7 bases removed from V and 4 bases from J, the gap between germline ends came to 17 bases. The CDR3 consists of 16 residues. CDR3 sequence reads: CASKETGSGGANVLTF. CDR3 sequence (DNA): TGTGCCAGTAAGGAAACAGGTAGCGGAGGGGCCAACGTCCTGACTTTC. The whole variable domain, remainder taken from reference TRBV19 and TRBJ2-6, is DGGITQSPKYLFRKEGQNVTLSCEQNLNHDAMYWYRQDPGQGLRLIYYSQIVNDFQKGDIAEGYSVSREKKESFPLTVTSAQKNPTAFYLCASKETGSGGANVLTFGAGSRLTVL.

Here the CDR3 reads CATSDRAGGVTDTQYF. Written as DNA, the CDR3 is TGTGCCACCAGTGACCGAGCGGGAGGTGTAACAGATACGCAGTATTTT. The chain joins TRBV24-1 to TRBJ2-3; 9 positions agree with TRBD2. Trimming at V came to 4 bases and at J to 3 bases, leaving 7 bases not matched to a gene. Germline V gives CDR1 KGHDR, CDR2 SFDVKD. The CDR3 covers 16 residues.

The chain links TRBV7-6 to TRBJ2-5, with TRBD2 as a possible D gene (5 bases). V was shortened by 5 bases and J by 4 bases, with 11 bases between the two germline ends. CDR1 SGHVS and CDR2 FNYEAQ come from the germline V gene. This CDR3 has 13 residues. This CDR3 reads CASSQLVVETQYF. DNA of the CDR3: TGTGCCAGCAGCCAACTAGTGGTAGAGACCCAGTACTTC.

The V gene is TRBV2, the J gene TRBJ2-5; tentative D call: TRBD2 (6 bases). The V end was cut by 6 bases, the J end by 1 base, with 18 bases between. Germline loops: CDR1 SNHLY, CDR2 FYNNEI. This CDR3 spans 16 amino acids. The CDR3 is CASRGGVGRFQETQYF. Written as DNA, the CDR3 is TGTGCCAGCAGGGGGGGAGTAGGGAGATTCCAAGAGACCCAGTACTTC.